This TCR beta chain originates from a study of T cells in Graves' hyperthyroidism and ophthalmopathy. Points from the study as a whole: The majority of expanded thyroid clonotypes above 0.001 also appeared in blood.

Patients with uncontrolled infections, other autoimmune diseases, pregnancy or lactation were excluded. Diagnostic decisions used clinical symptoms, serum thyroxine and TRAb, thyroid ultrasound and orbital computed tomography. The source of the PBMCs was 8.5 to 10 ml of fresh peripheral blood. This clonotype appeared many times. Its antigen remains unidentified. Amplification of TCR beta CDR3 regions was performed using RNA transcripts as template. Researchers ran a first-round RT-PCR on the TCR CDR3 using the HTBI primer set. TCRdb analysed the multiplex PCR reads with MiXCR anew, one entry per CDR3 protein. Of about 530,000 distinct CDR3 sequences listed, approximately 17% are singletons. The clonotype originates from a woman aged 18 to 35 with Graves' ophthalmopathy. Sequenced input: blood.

CDR3 amino acids: CASSAPTSGDRNEQFF. The CDR3 DNA sequence: TGTGCCAGCAGCGCCCCAACTAGCGGGGACCGCAATGAGCAGTTCTTC. V is TRBV7-9 and J is TRBJ2-1; 10 positions agree with TRBD2. The germline V gene has CDR1 SEHNR and CDR2 FQNEAQ (reference sequence). V shed 5 bases, J shed 6 bases, and the junction held 10 bases outside the gene matches. The CDR3 consists of 16 residues.